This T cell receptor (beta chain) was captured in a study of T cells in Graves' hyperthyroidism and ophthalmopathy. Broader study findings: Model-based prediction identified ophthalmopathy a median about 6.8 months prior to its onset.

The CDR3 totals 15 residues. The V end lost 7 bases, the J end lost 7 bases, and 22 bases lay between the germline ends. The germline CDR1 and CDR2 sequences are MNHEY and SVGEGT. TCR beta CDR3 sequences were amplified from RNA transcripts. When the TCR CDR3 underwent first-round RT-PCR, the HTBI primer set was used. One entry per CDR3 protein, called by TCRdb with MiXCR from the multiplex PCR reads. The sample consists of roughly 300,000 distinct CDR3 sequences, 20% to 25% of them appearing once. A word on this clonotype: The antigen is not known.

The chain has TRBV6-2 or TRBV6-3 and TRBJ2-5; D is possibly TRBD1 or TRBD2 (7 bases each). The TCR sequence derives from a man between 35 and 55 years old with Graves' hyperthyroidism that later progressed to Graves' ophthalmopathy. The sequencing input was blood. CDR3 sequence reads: CASIPTGRGSRTQYF. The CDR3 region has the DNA TGTGCCAGCATCCCGACAGGGAGGGGTAGCAGGACCCAGTACTTC.